This T cell receptor (beta chain) is from a study of T cell responses to AZD1222 COVID-19 vaccine. General study results and limits: The reported proportion of spike-specific TCRs targeting unmutated variant regions was nearly half. Compared with day 0, the breadth and depth of the Spike-specific TCR repertoire rose significantly after two doses of AZD1222. Baseline serostatus was positive in only a handful of AZD1222 recipients.

Remarks on this clone: Its target is not known.

V was clipped by 1 base and J by 3 bases, with 8 bases between them. This CDR3 has 13 amino acids. The germline CDR1 and CDR2 sequences are SGHRS and YFSETQ. Sequencing was performed with immunoSEQ multiplex PCR; in TCRdb, only in-frame clones are kept and a portion is missing. This sample has about 80,000 clones, with approximately 86% found just once. Specimen: peripheral blood, collected on day 0 of AZD1222 vaccination. This receptor was taken from an adult in good health. The genes are TRBV5-1 and TRBJ2-7; either TRBD1 or TRBD2 may fit D (6 bases each). The CDR3 sequence is CASSLRGVYEQYF. CDR3 nucleotides: TGCGCCAGCAGCTTGAGGGGGGTCTACGAGCAGTACTTC. Filled out from reference TRBV5-1 and TRBJ2-7, the complete variable domain reads KAGVTQTPRYLIKTRGQQVTLSCSPISGHRSVSWYQQTPGQGLQFLFEYFSETQRNKGNFPGRFSGRQFSNSRSEMNVSTLELGDSALYLCASSLRGVYEQYFGPGTRLTVT.